The 18 T cell receptor beta chains below all came from one sample that was sequenced in a study of blood T cell repertoires in COVID-19. The assay was immunoSEQ multiplex PCR, and TCRdb's table has in-frame clones only and misses some. The sample records approximately 290,000 clones, around 85% being singletons. The sequencing sample was made of peripheral blood. The receptors stem from a human donor with COVID-19, enrolled during active disease. The donor label of this sample is uncertain.

This chain uses TRBV9 with TRBJ1-2; TRBD1 matches 9 bases. Germline V lookup: CDR1 SGDLS, CDR2 YYNGEE. CDR3 length: 16 residues. V was clipped by 3 bases and J by 4 bases; unmatched bases: 10. The CDR3 sequence: CASSASGTGLVYGYTF. CDR3 coding DNA: TGTGCCAGCAGCGCCTCCGGGACAGGGCTTGTCTATGGCTACACCTTC. Using reference TRBV9 and TRBJ1-2 for the parts outside the CDR3, the full variable domain is DSGVTQTPKHLITATGQRVTLRCSPRSGDLSVYWYQQSLDQGLQFLIQYYNGEERAKGNILERFSAQQFPDLHSELNLSSLELGDSALYFCASSASGTGLVYGYTFGSGTRLTVV.

This chain joins TRBV10-1 and TRBJ1-6; 10 bases match TRBD1. The CDR3 runs 16 residues. Germline V gene sequence: CDR1 WNHNN, CDR2 SYGVQD (reference sequence). V gave up 9 bases and J gave up 4 bases; unmatched junction bases: 9. Written as DNA, the CDR3 is TGCGCCAGACGACCGGCGGACAGGGGGTATAATTCACCCCTCCACTTT. It encodes CARRPADRGYNSPLHF.

This chain joins TRBV9 and TRBJ1-1, with D maybe TRBD1 (5 bases). CDR3 length: 14 residues. V was shortened by 4 bases and J by 2 bases, with 12 bases between the two germline ends. The V gene's germline CDR1 is SGDLS and CDR2 YYNGEE. CDR3 in amino acids: CASSRTSSNTEAFF. As DNA, the CDR3 is TGTGCCAGCAGCAGGACATCTTCTAACACTGAAGCTTTCTTT.

The chain links TRBV10-3 to TRBJ2-5; 11 positions agree with TRBD1. With V trimmed by 6 bases and J by 1 base, 4 bases remained unmatched. In germline, CDR1 is ENHRY, CDR2 SYGVKD. The CDR3 totals 15 residues. For the CDR3, the DNA is TGTGCCATCAGCGGGACAGGGGGGAGCCAAGAGACCCAGTACTTC. It specifies CAISGTGGSQETQYF.

The rearrangement uses TRBV3-1 (or the pseudogene TRBV3-2) and TRBJ2-7; 8 bases align to TRBD1. Unmatched junction bases numbered 9, after V lost 4 bases and J lost 7 bases. Germline values: CDR1 LGHDT, CDR2 YNNKEL (reference sequence). This CDR3 region has 14 residues. This chain's CDR3 is CASSPSDRGREQYF. The CDR3 bases are TGTGCCAGCAGCCCATCTGACAGGGGTCGGGAGCAGTACTTC.

The CDR3 reads CASSLGVDRVGYTF. The CDR3, as DNA: TGTGCCAGCAGCTTAGGAGTCGACAGGGTTGGCTACACCTTC. This chain links TRBV7-3 with TRBJ1-2; 7 bases align to TRBD1. The J segment lost 7 bases and the V segment lost 2 bases, leaving 7 bases of the junction unmatched. CDR1 and CDR2 (germline): SGHTA, FQGTGA. There are 14 residues in the CDR3.

Here the CDR3 DNA reads TGTGCCAGCTCACCACCGGACAGGGCGGGAACAGATACGCAGTATTTT. This codes for CASSPPDRAGTDTQYF. The V gene is TRBV18, the J gene TRBJ2-3, with 8 bases matching TRBD1. Germline CDR1 KGHSH, CDR2 LQKENI. Germline trimming cut 0 bases from V and 3 bases from J; bases unmatched to any gene: 5. This CDR3 is built from 16 residues.

The count of this clone is one. The chain has TRBV7-2 and TRBJ2-1, with TRBD2 identical over 14 bases. With V trimmed by 4 bases and J by 8 bases, 7 bases remained unmatched. This CDR3 has 16 amino acids. Per the germline V gene, CDR1 is SGHTA and CDR2 is FQGNSA. CDR3 DNA: TGTGCCAGCAGCTCACCGACTAGCGGGAGGGTCTATGAGCAGTTCTTC. It encodes CASSSPTSGRVYEQFF.

The V call is TRBV5-6, the J call TRBJ2-7; TRBD2 agrees at 7 bases. The CDR3 loop spans 16 amino acids. V was pared by 1 base and J by 7 bases, with 14 bases of the junction left unmatched. Germline V gene sequence: CDR1 SGHDT, CDR2 YYEEEE. The CDR3 spells CASSLSPGGSVGEQYF. CDR3 bases: TGTGCCAGCAGCTTGTCCCCCGGCGGGAGCGTCGGAGAGCAGTACTTC.

The chain joins TRBV5-1 to TRBJ2-7; no reliable D call. CDR1 is SGHRS, CDR2 YFSETQ, per germline. V lost 3 bases and J 0 bases, leaving 7 bases between the germline ends. The CDR3 has 13 residues. CDR3 coding DNA: TGCGCCAGCAGCTCGGGTACCTCCTACGAGCAGTACTTC. Protein sequence: CASSSGTSYEQYF.

The CDR3 DNA sequence: TGTGCCAGCAGCTTAATGGTGTCAGCGAATCAGCCCCAGCATTTT. Translation gives CASSLMVSANQPQHF. The rearrangement links TRBV7-2 to TRBJ1-5, with D hard to call. The germline gives CDR1 SGHTA, CDR2 FQGNSA. Trimming left V 2 bases short and J 4 bases short, with 12 bases between. CDR3 length: 15 amino acids. Full variable domain (outside the CDR3, taken from reference TRBV7-2 and TRBJ1-5): GAGVSQSPSNKVTEKGKDVELRCDPISGHTALYWYRQSLGQGLEFLIYFQGNSAPDKSGLPSDRFSAERTGGSVSTLTIQRTQQEDSAVYLCASSLMVSANQPQHFGDGTRLSIL.

The CDR3 DNA reads TGTGCCAGTAGTATAGGGGCGGGAGGGCCGGTCAATGAGCAGTTCTTC. This encodes CASSIGAGGPVNEQFF. The V gene is TRBV19, the J gene TRBJ2-1; 9 nucleotides agree with TRBD2. Germline V gene sequence: CDR1 LNHDA, CDR2 SQIVND (reference sequence). The CDR3 covers 16 residues. The J segment lost 6 bases and the V segment lost 1 base, leaving 7 bases of the junction unmatched.

The rearrangement uses TRBV20-1 and TRBJ2-1; D is unresolved. Germline V gene lookup returns CDR1 DFQATT and CDR2 SNEGSKA (reference sequence). The CDR3 runs 11 residues. V was trimmed by 3 bases and J by 10 bases, leaving 10 bases between them. The CDR3 DNA is TGCAGTGCTAGCTTTGCAGTGGAGCAGTTCTTC. It codes for CSASFAVEQFF.

The rearrangement links TRBV29-1 to TRBJ1-6, with 8 bases matching TRBD1. This CDR3 has 13 residues. Germline values: CDR1 SQVTM, CDR2 ANQGSEA. V lost 5 bases to trimming and J lost 7 bases; unmatched junction nucleotides: 4. CDR3 DNA sequence: TGCAGCGTTCGACAGGGGCCGAATTCACCCCTCCACTTT. Protein: CSVRQGPNSPLHF. Combining the CDR3 with reference TRBV29-1 and TRBJ1-6 gives the whole variable domain SAVISQKPSRDICQRGTSLTIQCQVDSQVTMMFWYRQQPGQSLTLIATANQGSEATYESGFVIDKFPISRPNLTFSTLTVSNMSPEDSSIYLCSVRQGPNSPLHFGNGTRLTVT.

The rearrangement joins TRBV28 to TRBJ1-5, with 9 bases that match TRBD1. V shed 0 bases and J 6 bases; nucleotides not matched to a gene: 9. Germline lookup yields CDR1 MDHEN and CDR2 SYDVKM. The CDR3 has 17 amino acids. The CDR3 region has the DNA TGTGCCAGCAGTTTATGGGTAGGACAGGGGTTAAGTCAGCCCCAGCATTTT. This sequence encodes CASSLWVGQGLSQPQHF.

The chain carries TRBV19 and TRBJ1-3; D remains ambiguous. Between the trimmed V and J ends, which lost 7 bases and 6 bases, there was a span of 16 bases. Germline CDR1 is LNHDA and CDR2 is SQIVND (reference sequence). The CDR3 is made up of 14 amino acids. CDR3 region: CASTYSREANTIYF. CDR3 nucleotide sequence: TGTGCCAGTACTTACTCGAGGGAGGCAAACACCATATATTTT.

The V call is TRBV11-2, the J call TRBJ1-3, with D perhaps TRBD1 (6 bases). The V end lost 5 bases, the J end lost 0 bases, and 11 bases lay between the germline ends. The CDR3 runs 15 residues. Germline CDR1 and CDR2: SGHAT and FQNNGV. Written as DNA, the CDR3 is TGTGCCAGCAGCCGACAGGTCTACTCTGGAAACACCATATATTTT. Its protein is CASSRQVYSGNTIYF.

This chain uses TRBV5-6 with TRBJ1-2, with TRBD1 matching 8 bases. The germline gives CDR1 SGHDT, CDR2 YYEEEE. The V segment lost 4 bases and the J segment 6 bases; nucleotides outside the gene matches: 5. The CDR3 totals 13 residues. CDR3 bases: TGTGCCAGCAGCCCGGACAGGGAAGATGGCTACACCTTC. The encoded protein is CASSPDREDGYTF.